This T cell receptor beta chain was profiled in a study of T cells in Graves' hyperthyroidism and ophthalmopathy. This clonotype was seen repeatedly, ten times or more. RNA transcripts were the template for amplifying TCR beta CDR3 regions. First-round RT-PCR targeting the TCR CDR3 was performed with the HTBI primer set. TCRdb analysed the multiplex PCR reads with MiXCR anew, one entry per CDR3 protein. Of roughly 420,000 distinct CDR3 sequences in the sample, roughly an eighth were seen once. The CDR3 has 12 residues. The germline gives CDR1 SGHAT, CDR2 FQNNGV. Trimming cost V 2 bases and J 2 bases, with 2 bases left between them.

The chain carries TRBV11-2 and TRBJ2-3; D not resolved. This sequence originates from a woman aged 18-29 years with Graves' hyperthyroidism. Material: blood. Here the CDR3 DNA reads TGTGCCAGCAGCTTATTCACAGATACGCAGTATTTT. Its protein product is CASSLFTDTQYF.